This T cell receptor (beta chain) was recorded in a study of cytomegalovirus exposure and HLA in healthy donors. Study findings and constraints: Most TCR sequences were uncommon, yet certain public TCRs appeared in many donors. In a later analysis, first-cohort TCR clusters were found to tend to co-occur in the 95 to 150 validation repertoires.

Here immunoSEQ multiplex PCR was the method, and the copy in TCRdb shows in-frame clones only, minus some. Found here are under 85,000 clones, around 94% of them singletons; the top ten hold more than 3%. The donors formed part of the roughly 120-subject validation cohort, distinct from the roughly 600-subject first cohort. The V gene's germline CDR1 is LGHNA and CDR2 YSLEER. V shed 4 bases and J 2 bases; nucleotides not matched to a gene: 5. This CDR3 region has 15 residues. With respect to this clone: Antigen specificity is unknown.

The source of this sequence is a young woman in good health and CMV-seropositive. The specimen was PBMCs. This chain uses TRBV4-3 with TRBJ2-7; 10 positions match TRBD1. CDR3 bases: TGCGCCAGCAGCCTAGGGACAGGGGAGGCCTACGAGCAGTACTTC. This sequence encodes CASSLGTGEAYEQYF.